The rows below give T cell receptor beta chains drawn from one sample of a study of blood T cell repertoires in COVID-19. Method: immunoSEQ multiplex PCR; TCRdb's copy keeps in-frame clones and lacks some. The sample holds roughly 53,000 clones, around 84% seen once. Specimen: peripheral blood. These receptors came from a man aged 70-80 years with active COVID-19. Both conserved end residues are part of each CDR3. The order of the fields is clone size, J gene, D gene, V gene, CDR3 DNA, CDR3 protein. D genes are given only for firm matches. Size is omitted from some rows. Given values are once, few, many or a class for expanded clones.

>once|TRBJ1-3|TRBD1|TRBV25-1
TGTGCCAGCAGTGACCCCTCGACAGGGGGAAACACCATATATTTT
CASSDPSTGGNTIYF
>.|TRBJ1-1|.|TRBV12-3/TRBV12-4
TGTGCCAGCAGTTTAGGAGGGCCCACTGAAGCTTTCTTT
CASSLGGPTEAFF
>.|TRBJ2-7|TRBD2|TRBV4-3
TGCGCCAGCAGCCAAGAGGGACTAGCGCCCTCCTACGAGCAGTACTTC
CASSQEGLAPSYEQYF
>.|TRBJ1-2|TRBD1|TRBV6-6
TGTGCCAGCACCACCGGACAGGGACGTAACTATGGCTACACCTTC
CASTTGQGRNYGYTF
>.|TRBJ2-5|.|TRBV2
TGTGCCAGCAGTGAGGAGACTAGTGGATGGACCCAGTACTTC
CASSEETSGWTQYF
>.|TRBJ2-3|.|TRBV7-8
TGTGCCAGCAGCTTAGAGACAGCACCTTTAAGCGATACGCAGTATTTT
CASSLETAPLSDTQYF
>.|TRBJ2-1|TRBD2|TRBV7-3
TGTGCCAGCAGCTTCTCTGGGACTAGCGGGAGGAGTGAGCAGTTCTTC
CASSFSGTSGRSEQFF
>.|TRBJ2-5|TRBD2|TRBV9
TGTGCCAGCAGCGTAAGTAGCGGGAGCTTCGGGGAGACCCAGTACTTC
CASSVSSGSFGETQYF
>.|TRBJ2-1|TRBD2|TRBV30
TGTGCCTGGAGTGTAGGTCTAGCGGGTTACAATGAGCAGTTCTTC
CAWSVGLAGYNEQFF
>.|TRBJ1-1|TRBD1|TRBV2
TGTGCCAGCACTTCAGACAGGGGAAGTACTGAAGCTTTCTTT
CASTSDRGSTEAFF
>many|TRBJ1-1|.|TRBV28
TGTGCCAGCAGCCAAGGTTATACAGGACGTCCTGAAGCTTTCTTT
CASSQGYTGRPEAFF
>once|TRBJ2-7|.|TRBV5-1
TGCGCCAGCAGCAATAAAAGCGACCTATACGAGCAGTACTTC
CASSNKSDLYEQYF
>.|TRBJ1-1|TRBD1|TRBV6-5
TGTGCCAGCTGGACAGGGGGGAACACTGAAGCTTTCTTT
CASWTGGNTEAFF
>.|TRBJ2-3|.|TRBV5-5
TGTGCCAGCAGCCCTGGGGGGGGCTGGGCAGATACGCAGTATTTT
CASSPGGGWADTQYF
>once|TRBJ1-1|.|TRBV4-3
TGCGCCAGCAGCCACGAGGGCTTTAACACTGAAGCTTTCTTT
CASSHEGFNTEAFF
>few|TRBJ1-6|.|TRBV3-1/TRBV3-2
TGTGCCAGCAGCCAAGATCTAGGAGGTTCACCCCTCCACTTT
CASSQDLGGSPLHF
>.|TRBJ2-7|TRBD2|TRBV29-1
TGCAGCGTTGTAGCCAGCGGGAGTTACTACGAGCAGTACTTC
CSVVASGSYYEQYF
>.|TRBJ2-7|TRBD1|TRBV7-9
TGTGCCAGCAGCTTCATACCTTACAGGGGCGAAGGCTACGAGCAGTACTTC
CASSFIPYRGEGYEQYF
>.|TRBJ2-7|.|TRBV4-3
TGCGCCAGCAGCCAAGAATGGCCGAGGGTGGGCGAGCAGTACTTC
CASSQEWPRVGEQYF
>.|TRBJ1-1|.|TRBV7-3
TGTGCCAGCAGCTTAGGGCCAGGGGACACTGAAGCTTTCTTT
CASSLGPGDTEAFF
>many|TRBJ1-6|.|TRBV27
TGTGCCAGCAGTTACAACAGGGATTCACCCCTCCACTTT
CASSYNRDSPLHF
>.|TRBJ2-5|TRBD1|TRBV15
TGTGCCACCAGCAGAGGACAGGGTAGTAGTGAGACCCAGTACTTC
CATSRGQGSSETQYF
>.|TRBJ2-7|.|TRBV7-6
TGTGCCAGCAGCTTAGTTACTGCGGGAAGGGCCTACGAGCAGTACTTC
CASSLVTAGRAYEQYF
>once|TRBJ2-2|.|TRBV6-6
TGTGCCAGCAGTTTCGACAGGAACACCGGGGAGCTGTTTTTT
CASSFDRNTGELFF
>.|TRBJ2-1|TRBD1|TRBV5-1
TGCGCCAGCAGCAAAACCACAGGGGGCGATGAGCAGTTCTTC
CASSKTTGGDEQFF
>.|TRBJ1-6|.|TRBV7-2
TGTGCCAGCAGCTCCTGGGCAGGGGTGGCATCACCCCTCCACTTT
CASSSWAGVASPLHF
>.|TRBJ2-2|.|TRBV7-2
TGTGCCAGCAGCCCTCTAGAGTCTGGATCCACCGGGGAGCTGTTTTTT
CASSPLESGSTGELFF
>.|TRBJ2-5|TRBD2|TRBV27
TGTGCCAGCAGTTTGTCTAGCGGGAGTGGAGAGACCCAGTACTTC
CASSLSSGSGETQYF
>.|TRBJ1-2|TRBD1|TRBV24-1
TGTGCCACCAGTGATCCTGGACAGGCAGATGGCTACACCTTC
CATSDPGQADGYTF
>.|TRBJ2-5|TRBD1|TRBV7-2
TGTGCCAGCAGGGTCGACAGGGATGGGACCCAGTACTTC
CASRVDRDGTQYF
>.|TRBJ2-3|TRBD1|TRBV7-6
TGTGCCAGCAGCTTGGGGACAGGGAATAGTGCAGATACGCAGTATTTT
CASSLGTGNSADTQYF
>.|TRBJ2-1|TRBD2|TRBV4-3
TGCGCCAGCAGCCAAGCGGGTAGGACTAGCGGGAGGGCCGTTGAGCAGTTCTTC
CASSQAGRTSGRAVEQFF
>once|TRBJ2-1|TRBD1|TRBV29-1
TGCAGCGTTGAAAGAGGGACAGCGGTCTCCTACAATGAGCAGTTCTTC
CSVERGTAVSYNEQFF
>.|TRBJ1-1|TRBD1|TRBV7-9
TGTGCCAGCAGCTTAGGACAGGGGGCCCTGAACACTGAAGCTTTCTTT
CASSLGQGALNTEAFF
>.|TRBJ2-3|TRBD2|TRBV2
TGTGCCAGCAGTGAAGGTTTAGCGGGGGGCGCAGATACGCAGTATTTT
CASSEGLAGGADTQYF
>.|TRBJ2-3|TRBD2|TRBV6-6
TGTGCCAGCAGTTACTGGGTAGCGGGAGGCACAGATACGCAGTATTTT
CASSYWVAGGTDTQYF
>.|TRBJ2-3|.|TRBV27
TGTGCCAGCCGAAGTCCGGGGGATACGCAGTATTTT
CASRSPGDTQYF